This T cell receptor (beta chain) was sequenced during a study of CD8 T cells in ankylosing spondylitis. General study findings and limits: Relatively scarce in peripheral blood, disease-linked clones were CD8+. Researchers reportedly found disease-linked clones significantly enriched in matched ankylosing spondylitis synovial fluid.

The CDR3 length is 13 residues. Germline assignment: CDR1 SQVTM and CDR2 ANQGSEA. Trimming pared 4 bases from V and 1 base from J, leaving 10 bases between. This clonotype was detected ten times or more. Its matching antigen is unknown. TCRdb processed the 5' RACE reads anew with MiXCR; each CDR3 protein has one entry. This table has tens of thousands of distinct CDR3 sequences, 5.3% appearing once. The sample was blood, either unsorted or a sorted T cell fraction (not recorded which). This clonotype was sampled from a male donor with ankylosing spondylitis or in good health (not recorded which). V gene TRBV29-1 combines with J gene TRBJ1-1; the D gene is possibly TRBD1 (5 bases). As DNA, the CDR3 is TGCAGCGTTGGGGGACGGCAGAACACTGAAGCTTTCTTT. It is translated as CSVGGRQNTEAFF. The full variable domain, its missing parts supplied by reference TRBV29-1 and TRBJ1-1, is SAVISQKPSRDICQRGTSLTIQCQVDSQVTMMFWYRQQPGQSLTLIATANQGSEATYESGFVIDKFPISRPNLTFSTLTVSNMSPEDSSIYLCSVGGRQNTEAFFGQGTRLTVV.